The rows below give T cell receptor beta chains drawn from one sample of a study of blood T cell repertoires in COVID-19. Sequenced by immunoSEQ multiplex PCR; TCRdb stores in-frame clones only, minus some. This table holds a few hundred thousand clones, 82% found once. The sequenced sample was peripheral blood. These receptors originate from a woman younger than 30 with acute or convalescent COVID-19. The CDR3 runs from the conserved cysteine through the conserved F or W. Each record gives: D gene, clone size, V gene, J gene, CDR3 DNA, CDR3 protein. The D gene is left open where the match is weak. The size of a clone is reported for some rows only, either as once, few or many, or as a class for expanded clones.

d_call: TRBD1; clone_size: -; v_call: TRBV18; j_call: TRBJ2-3; cdr3_nt: TGTGCCAGCTCACCTGGGACAGTAATCACAGATACGCAGTATTTT; cdr3_aa: CASSPGTVITDTQYF
d_call: TRBD2; clone_size: -; v_call: TRBV7-9; j_call: TRBJ2-4; cdr3_nt: TGTGCCAGCAGCTTAATGCGGGAGGGCTTAATTCACATTCAGTACTTC; cdr3_aa: CASSLMREGLIHIQYF
d_call: TRBD1; clone_size: -; v_call: TRBV9; j_call: TRBJ1-2; cdr3_nt: TGTGCCAGCAGCATGGGGACAGCGACCGCTCTAAACTATGGCTACACCTTC; cdr3_aa: CASSMGTATALNYGYTF
d_call: -; clone_size: -; v_call: TRBV6-2/TRBV6-3; j_call: TRBJ1-5; cdr3_nt: TGTGCCAGCAGTTACAGCGGGGTTCAGCCCCAGCATTTT; cdr3_aa: CASSYSGVQPQHF
d_call: TRBD2; clone_size: -; v_call: TRBV19; j_call: TRBJ2-1; cdr3_nt: TGTGCCAGTAGTATTTATAGCGGGATGGACTACAATGAGCAGTTCTTC; cdr3_aa: CASSIYSGMDYNEQFF
d_call: -; clone_size: -; v_call: TRBV10-2; j_call: TRBJ2-1; cdr3_nt: TGCGCCAGCAGGGACTCCGGGACAAAAAATGAGCAGTTCTTC; cdr3_aa: CASRDSGTKNEQFF
d_call: TRBD1; clone_size: -; v_call: TRBV7-2; j_call: TRBJ2-1; cdr3_nt: TGTGCCAGCAGCTTAGATCCGACAGGGATAGGTGAGCAGTTCTTC; cdr3_aa: CASSLDPTGIGEQFF
d_call: TRBD2; clone_size: -; v_call: TRBV3-1/TRBV3-2; j_call: TRBJ2-7; cdr3_nt: TGTGCCAGCAGCCCCGGGGCTAGCGGCTACGAGCAGTACTTC; cdr3_aa: CASSPGASGYEQYF
d_call: -; clone_size: -; v_call: TRBV10-2; j_call: TRBJ2-2; cdr3_nt: TGCGCCAGCAGTGGTCGTTTGGGGGCAAGGACCGGGGAGCTGTTTTTT; cdr3_aa: CASSGRLGARTGELFF
d_call: -; clone_size: -; v_call: TRBV7-9; j_call: TRBJ1-4; cdr3_nt: TGTGCCAGCAGCCCTCGGATACTGGAGAGTAATGAAAAACTGTTTTTT; cdr3_aa: CASSPRILESNEKLFF
d_call: -; clone_size: -; v_call: TRBV30; j_call: TRBJ1-5; cdr3_nt: TGTGCCTGGAGTACGGATCTGTCGGGGCCCCAGCATTTT; cdr3_aa: CAWSTDLSGPQHF
d_call: TRBD1; clone_size: -; v_call: TRBV6-5; j_call: TRBJ1-6; cdr3_nt: TGTGCCAGCAGTTACGGGACAGCCAATTCACCCCTCCACTTT; cdr3_aa: CASSYGTANSPLHF
d_call: TRBD1; clone_size: few; v_call: TRBV5-4; j_call: TRBJ1-5; cdr3_nt: TGTGCCAGCAGCGATTGGCCGGGACAGGGGACTAATCAGCCCCAGCATTTT; cdr3_aa: CASSDWPGQGTNQPQHF